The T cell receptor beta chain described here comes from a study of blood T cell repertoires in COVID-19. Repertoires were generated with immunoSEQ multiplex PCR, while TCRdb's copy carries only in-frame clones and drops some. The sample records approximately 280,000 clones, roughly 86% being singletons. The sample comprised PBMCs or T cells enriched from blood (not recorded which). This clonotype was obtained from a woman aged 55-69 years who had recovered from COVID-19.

In DNA, the CDR3 is TGTGCCAGCAGTTTGGTGGTAAGGGGGCCGTACGAAGGCTACACCTTC. Its protein product is CASSLVVRGPYEGYTF. The J gene is TRBJ1-2, the V gene TRBV27; 7 nucleotides agree with TRBD1. The germline V gene has CDR1 MNHEY and CDR2 SMNVEV (reference sequence). Germline trimming cut 3 bases from V and 8 bases from J; bases unmatched to any gene: 15. This CDR3 contains 16 residues.